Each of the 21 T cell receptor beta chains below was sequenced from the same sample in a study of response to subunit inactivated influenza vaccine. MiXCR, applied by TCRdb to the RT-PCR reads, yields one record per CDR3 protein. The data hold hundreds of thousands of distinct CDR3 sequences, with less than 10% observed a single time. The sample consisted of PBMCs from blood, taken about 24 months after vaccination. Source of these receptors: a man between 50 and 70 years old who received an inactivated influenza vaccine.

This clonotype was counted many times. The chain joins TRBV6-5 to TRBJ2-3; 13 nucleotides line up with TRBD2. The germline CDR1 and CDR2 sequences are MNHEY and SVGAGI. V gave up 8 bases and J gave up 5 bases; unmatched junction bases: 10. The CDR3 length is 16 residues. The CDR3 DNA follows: TGTGCCAGCTACTCAGGGACTAGCGGGATCGGAGATACGCAGTATTTT. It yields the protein CASYSGTSGIGDTQYF.

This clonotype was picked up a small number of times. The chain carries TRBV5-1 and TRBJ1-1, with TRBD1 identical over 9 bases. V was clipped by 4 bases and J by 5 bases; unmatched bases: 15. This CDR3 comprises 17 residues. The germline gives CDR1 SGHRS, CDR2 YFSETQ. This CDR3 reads CASSPLLGTGSGTEAFF. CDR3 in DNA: TGCGCCAGCAGCCCTTTACTTGGGACAGGGAGTGGGACTGAAGCTTTCTTT. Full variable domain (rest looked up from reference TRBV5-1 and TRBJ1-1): KAGVTQTPRYLIKTRGQQVTLSCSPISGHRSVSWYQQTPGQGLQFLFEYFSETQRNKGNFPGRFSGRQFSNSRSEMNVSTLELGDSALYLCASSPLLGTGSGTEAFFGQGTRLTVV.

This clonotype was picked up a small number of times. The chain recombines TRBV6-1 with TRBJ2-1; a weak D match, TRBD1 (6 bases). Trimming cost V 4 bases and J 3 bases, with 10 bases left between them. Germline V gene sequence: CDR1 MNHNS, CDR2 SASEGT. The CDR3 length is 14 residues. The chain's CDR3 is CASSGGQNYNEQFF. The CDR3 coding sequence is TGTGCCAGCAGTGGTGGACAGAACTACAATGAGCAGTTCTTC.

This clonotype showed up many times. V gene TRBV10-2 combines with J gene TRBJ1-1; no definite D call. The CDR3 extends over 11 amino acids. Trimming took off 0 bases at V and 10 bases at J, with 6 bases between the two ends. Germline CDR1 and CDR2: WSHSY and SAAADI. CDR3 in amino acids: CASSESSLAFF. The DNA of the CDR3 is TGCGCCAGCAGTGAGTCGAGTCTAGCTTTCTTT.

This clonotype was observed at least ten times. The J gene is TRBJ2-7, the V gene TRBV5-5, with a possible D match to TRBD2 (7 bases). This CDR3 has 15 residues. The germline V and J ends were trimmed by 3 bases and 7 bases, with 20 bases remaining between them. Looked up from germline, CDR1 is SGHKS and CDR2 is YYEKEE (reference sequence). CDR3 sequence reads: CASSSPLDSGEEQYF. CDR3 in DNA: TGTGCCAGCAGCTCTCCGCTGGACAGCGGGGAAGAGCAGTACTTC.

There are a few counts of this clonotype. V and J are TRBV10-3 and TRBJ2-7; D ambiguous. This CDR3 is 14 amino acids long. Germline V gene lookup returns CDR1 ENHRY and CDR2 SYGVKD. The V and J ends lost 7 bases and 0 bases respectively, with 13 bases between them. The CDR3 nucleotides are TGTGCCATCACGTCAACAGCGAGCTCCTACGAGCAGTACTTC. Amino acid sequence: CAITSTASSYEQYF.

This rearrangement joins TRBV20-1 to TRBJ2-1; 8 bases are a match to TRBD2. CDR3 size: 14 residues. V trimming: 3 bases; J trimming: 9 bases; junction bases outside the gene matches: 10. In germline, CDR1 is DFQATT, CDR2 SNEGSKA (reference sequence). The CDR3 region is CSARGTSYSGEQFF. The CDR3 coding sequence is TGCAGTGCTAGGGGGACTAGTTATTCGGGTGAGCAGTTCTTC.

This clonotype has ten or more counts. The chain's CDR3 is CASSPTWGGNSNQPQHF. The CDR3 bases are TGCGCCAGCAGCCCCACTTGGGGGGGGAATAGCAATCAGCCCCAGCATTTT. This chain links TRBV4-3 with TRBJ1-5; perhaps TRBD1 as D (5 bases). Germline assignment: CDR1 LGHNA and CDR2 YSLEER. V dropped 4 bases and J dropped 0 bases, with 16 bases sitting between them. The CDR3 length is 17 residues.

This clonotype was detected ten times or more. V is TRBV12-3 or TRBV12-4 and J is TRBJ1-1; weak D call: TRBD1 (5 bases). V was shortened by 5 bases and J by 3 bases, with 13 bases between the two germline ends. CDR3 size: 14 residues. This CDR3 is CASSPGVADTEAFF. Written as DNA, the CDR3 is TGTGCCAGCAGTCCGGGGGTTGCGGACACTGAAGCTTTCTTT.

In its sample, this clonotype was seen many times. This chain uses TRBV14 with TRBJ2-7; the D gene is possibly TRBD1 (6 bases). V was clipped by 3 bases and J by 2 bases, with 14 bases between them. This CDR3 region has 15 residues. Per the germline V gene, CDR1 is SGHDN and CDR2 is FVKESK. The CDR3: CASSQGHQVTYEQYF. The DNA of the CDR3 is TGTGCCAGCAGCCAGGGACACCAGGTAACCTACGAGCAGTACTTC.

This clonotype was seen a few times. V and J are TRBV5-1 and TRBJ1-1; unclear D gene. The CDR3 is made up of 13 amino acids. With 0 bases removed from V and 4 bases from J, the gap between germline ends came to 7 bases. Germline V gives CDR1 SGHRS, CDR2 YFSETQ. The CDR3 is CASSLADGTEAFF. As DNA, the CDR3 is TGCGCCAGCAGCTTGGCGGACGGCACTGAAGCTTTCTTT.

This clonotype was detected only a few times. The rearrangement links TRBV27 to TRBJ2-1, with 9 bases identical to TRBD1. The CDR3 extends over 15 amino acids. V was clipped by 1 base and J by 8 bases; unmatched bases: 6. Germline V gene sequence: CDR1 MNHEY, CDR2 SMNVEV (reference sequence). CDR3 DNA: TGTGCCAGCAGTTTATGGGGACAGGGAACACATGAGCAGTTCTTC. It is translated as CASSLWGQGTHEQFF.

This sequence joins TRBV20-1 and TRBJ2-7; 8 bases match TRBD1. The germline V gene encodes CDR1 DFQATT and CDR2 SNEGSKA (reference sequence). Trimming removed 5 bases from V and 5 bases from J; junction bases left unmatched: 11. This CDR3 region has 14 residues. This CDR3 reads CSAFRQGLLNEQYF. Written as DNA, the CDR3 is TGCAGTGCTTTCCGACAGGGGCTATTGAACGAGCAGTACTTC.

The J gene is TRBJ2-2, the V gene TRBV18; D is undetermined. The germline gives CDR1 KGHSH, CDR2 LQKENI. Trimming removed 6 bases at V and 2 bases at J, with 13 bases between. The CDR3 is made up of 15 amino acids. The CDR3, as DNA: TGTGCCAGCTCCTCGGCGTGGCTTAACACCGGGGAGCTGTTTTTT. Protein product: CASSSAWLNTGELFF.

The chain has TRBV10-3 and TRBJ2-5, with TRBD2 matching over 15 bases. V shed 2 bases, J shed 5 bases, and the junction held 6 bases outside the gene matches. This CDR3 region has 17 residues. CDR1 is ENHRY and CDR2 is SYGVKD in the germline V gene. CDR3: CAISEPGLAGGPETQYF. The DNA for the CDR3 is TGTGCCATCAGTGAGCCCGGACTAGCGGGAGGGCCCGAGACCCAGTACTTC.

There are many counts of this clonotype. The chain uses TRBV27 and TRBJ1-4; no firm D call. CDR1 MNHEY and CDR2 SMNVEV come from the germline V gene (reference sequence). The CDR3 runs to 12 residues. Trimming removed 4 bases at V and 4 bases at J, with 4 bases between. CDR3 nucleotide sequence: TGTGCCAGCAGTTCCGATAATGAAAAACTGTTTTTT. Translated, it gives CASSSDNEKLFF.

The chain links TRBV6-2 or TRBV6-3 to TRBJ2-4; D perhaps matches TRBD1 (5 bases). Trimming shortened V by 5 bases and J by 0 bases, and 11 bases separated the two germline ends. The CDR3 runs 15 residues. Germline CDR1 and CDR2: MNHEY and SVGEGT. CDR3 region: CASSPDSLAKNIQYF. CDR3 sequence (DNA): TGTGCCAGCAGTCCCGACAGTCTAGCCAAAAACATTCAGTACTTC.

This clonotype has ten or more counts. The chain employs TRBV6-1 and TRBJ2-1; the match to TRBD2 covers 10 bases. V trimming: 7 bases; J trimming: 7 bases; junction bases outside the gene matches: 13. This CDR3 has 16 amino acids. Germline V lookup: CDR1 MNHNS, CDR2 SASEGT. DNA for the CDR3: TGTGCCAGCACCATGCTGCCTAGCGGGAGTCGGAATGAGCAGTTCTTC. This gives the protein CASTMLPSGSRNEQFF.

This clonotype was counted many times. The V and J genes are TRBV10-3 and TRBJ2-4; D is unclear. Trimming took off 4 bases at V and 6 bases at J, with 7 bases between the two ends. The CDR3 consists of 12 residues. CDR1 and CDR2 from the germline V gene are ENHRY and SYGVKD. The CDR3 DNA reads TGTGCCATCAGTGGGGGTGGAAACATTCAGTACTTC. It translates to CAISGGGNIQYF.

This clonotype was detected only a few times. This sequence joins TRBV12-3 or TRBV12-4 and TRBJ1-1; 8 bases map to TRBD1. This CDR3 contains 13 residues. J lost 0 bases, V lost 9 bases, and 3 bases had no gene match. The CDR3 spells CASHRGLNTEAFF. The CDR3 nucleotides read TGTGCCAGTCACAGGGGGTTGAACACTGAAGCTTTCTTT.

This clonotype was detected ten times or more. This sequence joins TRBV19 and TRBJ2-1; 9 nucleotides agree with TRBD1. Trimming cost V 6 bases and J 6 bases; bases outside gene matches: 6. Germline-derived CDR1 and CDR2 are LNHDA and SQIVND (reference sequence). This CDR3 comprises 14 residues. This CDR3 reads CASSEGQGFNEQFF. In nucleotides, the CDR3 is TGTGCCAGTAGCGAGGGACAGGGATTCAATGAGCAGTTCTTC.